The rows below give T cell receptor beta chains drawn from one sample of a study of OX40 agonist ivuxolimab in advanced cancers. Only in-frame clones appear in the TCRdb table, and some are missing; sequencing was by immunoSEQ multiplex PCR. The sample holds roughly 63,000 clones, 75% to 90% seen once. The input for sequencing was CD4+ or CD8+ T cells sorted from blood, taken in a trial of the OX40 agonist ivuxolimab. All receptors come from an adult with an advanced solid tumor such as melanoma, head and neck, liver or kidney cancer. CDR3s include the opening cysteine and the closing phenylalanine or tryptophan. The D gene is left open where the match is weak. Size values are once, few and many counts, or a class for expanded clones, and some rows have none.

>TRBV27|TRBJ2-3|TRBD2|NA
CASLPGLVAGVTDTQYF
TGTGCCAGCCTACCCGGTTTGGTAGCGGGAGTCACAGATACGCAGTATTTT
>TRBV28|TRBJ1-2|NA|NA
CASSPLRDQLNYGYTF
TGTGCCAGCAGTCCCTTGAGGGATCAACTTAACTATGGCTACACCTTC
>TRBV28|TRBJ1-1|NA|NA
CASSFETAGAGSTEAFF
TGTGCCAGCAGTTTCGAGACAGCCGGGGCGGGGAGCACTGAAGCTTTCTTT
>TRBV7-2|TRBJ2-7|TRBD1|NA
CASSLEVGTGTHEQYF
TGTGCCAGCAGCTTAGAGGTCGGGACAGGTACGCACGAGCAGTACTTC
>TRBV2|TRBJ2-7|TRBD2|few
CASGGLAEAF
TGTGCCAGCGGCGGACTAGCGGAGGCCTTC
>TRBV7-8|TRBJ1-1|NA|NA
CASSLWENTEAFF
TGTGCCAGCAGCTTATGGGAGAACACTGAAGCTTTCTTT
>TRBV5-1|TRBJ2-7|NA|NA
CASSLVAKGRDEQYF
TGCGCCAGCAGCTTGGTAGCGAAGGGCAGGGACGAGCAGTACTTC
>TRBV6-5|TRBJ1-2|NA|NA
CASSSGPSYGYTF
TGTGCCAGCAGTTCCGGACCCTCATATGGCTACACCTTC
>TRBV7-9|TRBJ2-7|TRBD1|NA
CASSPTGGLYEQYF
TGTGCCAGCAGCCCAACAGGGGGCCTCTACGAGCAGTACTTC
>TRBV10-1|TRBJ2-1|NA|NA
CASSDYRRGNYNEQFF
TGCGCCAGCAGTGATTACCGGCGGGGAAATTACAATGAGCAGTTCTTC
>TRBV18|TRBJ1-1|TRBD1|NA
CASSPPTGVNTEAFF
TGTGCCAGCTCACCACCGACAGGGGTCAACACTGAAGCTTTCTTT
>TRBV6-6|TRBJ1-2|NA|NA
CASSYRYGYTF
TGTGCCAGCAGTTACCGCTATGGCTACACCTTC
>TRBV27|TRBJ1-1|NA|NA
CATTPGGAGTEAFF
TGTGCCACCACGCCGGGGGGCGCGGGTACTGAAGCTTTCTTT
>TRBV30|TRBJ2-1|TRBD1|NA
CAWSVGTGYNEQFF
TGTGCCTGGAGTGTCGGGACAGGATACAATGAGCAGTTCTTC
>TRBV19|TRBJ2-7|NA|few
CASRSAIFYF
TGTGCCAGTAGGAGCGCGATCTTTTACTTC
>TRBV7-9|TRBJ2-2|NA|once
CASSLAAADLFF
TGTGCCAGCAGCCTGGCCGCAGCCGACCTGTTTTTT
>TRBV30|TRBJ2-7|NA|NA
CAWRPQGLLYEQYF
TGTGCCTGGAGGCCACAGGGACTACTCTACGAGCAGTACTTC
>TRBV6-4|TRBJ1-3|NA|once
CASSDGRVGNTIYF
TGTGCCAGCAGTGACGGACGCGTGGGAAACACCATATATTTT
>TRBV19|TRBJ1-1|NA|NA
CASSKSSVTEAFF
TGTGCCAGTAGCAAGTCGTCGGTCACTGAAGCTTTCTTT
>TRBV19|TRBJ2-6|TRBD2|NA
CASSSGRRAGANVLTF
TGTGCCAGTAGCTCCGGGAGGCGGGCTGGGGCCAACGTCCTGACTTTC
>TRBV9|TRBJ2-2|NA|NA
CASSAKNTGELFF
TGTGCCAGCAGCGCTAAAAACACCGGGGAGCTGTTTTTT
>TRBV7-9|TRBJ1-6|NA|NA
CASSPGDGAVWALHF
TGTGCCAGCAGCCCGGGGGACGGCGCGGTGTGGGCCCTCCACTTT
>TRBV14|TRBJ1-1|NA|NA
CASLKGQVGSTEAFF
TGTGCCAGCCTCAAGGGGCAGGTTGGTTCCACTGAAGCTTTCTTT
>TRBV5-1|TRBJ1-1|NA|NA
CASSFENTEAFF
TGCGCCAGCAGCTTTGAGAACACTGAAGCTTTCTTT
>TRBV7-8|TRBJ2-7|TRBD1|NA
CASSLATGGFSYEQYF
TGTGCCAGCAGCTTAGCCACAGGGGGCTTCTCCTACGAGCAGTACTTC
>TRBV7-2|TRBJ1-2|TRBD1|NA
CASSSSGTEMNGYTF
TGTGCCAGCAGCTCTTCCGGGACAGAGATGAATGGCTACACCTTC
>TRBV5-1|TRBJ2-5|NA|NA
CASSLAGTVETQYF
TGCGCCAGCAGCTTGGCCGGGACCGTAGAGACCCAGTACTTC
>TRBV6-4|TRBJ1-5|TRBD1|NA
CARTTGGGQPQHF
TGTGCCAGGACGACAGGGGGCGGACAGCCCCAGCATTTT
>TRBV29-1|TRBJ2-7|NA|NA
CSVTPGEGRVYEQYF
TGCAGCGTTACCCCCGGTGAGGGCAGGGTCTACGAGCAGTACTTC
>TRBV27|TRBJ1-5|TRBD1|NA
CASSPGGQPQHF
TGTGCCAGCAGTCCAGGGGGTCAGCCCCAGCATTTT
>TRBV10-3|TRBJ2-7|NA|NA
CAISPAESYEQYF
TGTGCCATCAGCCCGGCGGAATCCTACGAGCAGTACTTC
>TRBV27|TRBJ2-7|NA|NA
CASSRFQATLYEQYF
TGTGCCAGCAGCCGTTTTCAGGCGACTCTCTACGAGCAGTACTTC
>TRBV27|TRBJ1-1|NA|once
CASSAFSQGEAFF
TGTGCCAGCAGTGCCTTCTCCCAGGGTGAAGCTTTCTTT